A selection of T cell receptor beta chains follows, all from one sample in a study of naive CD8 T cells in extremely preterm neonates. Clones were read by immunoSEQ multiplex PCR, and TCRdb kept only the in-frame ones, dropping some. The sample holds over 4,500 clones; 97% are singletons and the top ten take about 0.5%. Sequencing was done on a sample of naive CD8+ T cells from cord blood. These receptors all stem from a newborn in good health. CDR3s include the opening cysteine and the closing phenylalanine or tryptophan. The D gene is left open where the match is weak. Clone size appears in some rows only: once, few, many, or a class for an expanded clone.

abundance: .; j_gene: TRBJ2-5; d_gene: TRBD2; v_gene: TRBV7-9; CDR3nt: TGTGCCAGCAGCTTACGATACCTAGCGGGGGAAGAGACCCAGTACTTC; CDR3aa: CASSLRYLAGEETQYF
abundance: .; j_gene: TRBJ2-5; d_gene: TRBD1; v_gene: TRBV15; CDR3nt: TGTGCCACCAGCAGAGAGAGGACAGGGGGCCGGGAGACCCAGTACTTC; CDR3aa: CATSRERTGGRETQYF
abundance: .; j_gene: TRBJ2-1; d_gene: .; v_gene: TRBV11-2; CDR3nt: TGTGCCAGCACCACGTCGGCGGGCAATGAGCAGTTCTTC; CDR3aa: CASTTSAGNEQFF
abundance: few; j_gene: TRBJ1-6; d_gene: .; v_gene: TRBV7-9; CDR3nt: TGTGCCAGCAGCTTAGTGCTCGCGGGAGCACCCCTCCACTTT; CDR3aa: CASSLVLAGAPLHF
abundance: .; j_gene: TRBJ2-7; d_gene: .; v_gene: TRBV9; CDR3nt: TGTGCCAGCAGCGTAGCTAGCGTCTCCTACGAGCAGTACTTC; CDR3aa: CASSVASVSYEQYF
abundance: .; j_gene: TRBJ2-5; d_gene: .; v_gene: TRBV13; CDR3nt: TGTGCCAGCAGCTTACGGAGGACCCAAGAGACCCAGTACTTC; CDR3aa: CASSLRRTQETQYF
abundance: .; j_gene: TRBJ1-1; d_gene: TRBD1; v_gene: TRBV27; CDR3nt: TGTGCCAGCAGTACCTCCGGGACAGGGGTCCCCATGAACACTGAAGCTTTCTTT; CDR3aa: CASSTSGTGVPMNTEAFF
abundance: .; j_gene: TRBJ2-7; d_gene: TRBD2; v_gene: TRBV12-5; CDR3nt: TGTGCTAGTGGTTTCGGGGGGGCCCTCTACGAGCAGTACTTC; CDR3aa: CASGFGGALYEQYF
abundance: .; j_gene: TRBJ2-1; d_gene: TRBD1; v_gene: TRBV5-6; CDR3nt: TGTGCCAGCAGCTGGGGGACAGCGTCCTACAATGAGCAGTTCTTC; CDR3aa: CASSWGTASYNEQFF
abundance: .; j_gene: TRBJ1-1; d_gene: .; v_gene: TRBV27; CDR3nt: TGTGCCAGCACCCAGGGTCTGTTGGCTTTCTTT; CDR3aa: CASTQGLLAFF
abundance: once; j_gene: TRBJ1-3; d_gene: .; v_gene: TRBV4-3; CDR3nt: TGCGCCAGCAGCCAAGCAGACAGATCTCTAAGGGACACCATATATTTT; CDR3aa: CASSQADRSLRDTIYF
abundance: .; j_gene: TRBJ2-1; d_gene: TRBD2; v_gene: TRBV9; CDR3nt: TGTGCCAGCAGCCCACCGGGACTAGCGGGAGGCCCCCTTGACAATGAGCAGTTCTTC; CDR3aa: CASSPPGLAGGPLDNEQFF
abundance: .; j_gene: TRBJ2-7; d_gene: .; v_gene: TRBV4-3; CDR3nt: TGCGCCAGCAGCCAAGTAGAACAGGCCTACGAGCAGTACTTC; CDR3aa: CASSQVEQAYEQYF
abundance: .; j_gene: TRBJ2-1; d_gene: TRBD2; v_gene: TRBV4-2; CDR3nt: TGTGCCAGCAGCCCTCCGGGACTAGCGGGGAATGAGCAGTTCTTC; CDR3aa: CASSPPGLAGNEQFF
abundance: .; j_gene: TRBJ1-2; d_gene: .; v_gene: TRBV7-2; CDR3nt: TGTGCCAGCAGCTTTATCTCAGGTTTTGGCTACACCTTC; CDR3aa: CASSFISGFGYTF
abundance: .; j_gene: TRBJ1-2; d_gene: .; v_gene: TRBV5-6; CDR3nt: TGTGCCAGCACCGCAGGAGGGTTATATGGCTACACCTTC; CDR3aa: CASTAGGLYGYTF
abundance: .; j_gene: TRBJ2-7; d_gene: TRBD1; v_gene: TRBV27; CDR3nt: TGTGCCAGCAGTTTTACAGGGGGCTACGAGCAGTACTTC; CDR3aa: CASSFTGGYEQYF
abundance: .; j_gene: TRBJ2-3; d_gene: TRBD2; v_gene: TRBV7-2; CDR3nt: TGTGCCAGCAGCTCCTTAGCGGGAGTGGGCACAGATACGCAGTATTTT; CDR3aa: CASSSLAGVGTDTQYF
abundance: once; j_gene: TRBJ2-7; d_gene: TRBD2; v_gene: TRBV15; CDR3nt: TGTGCCACCAGCCAGACTAGCGACTCCTACGAGCAGTACTTC; CDR3aa: CATSQTSDSYEQYF
abundance: .; j_gene: TRBJ2-2; d_gene: TRBD2; v_gene: TRBV7-9; CDR3nt: TGTGCCAGCAGCGCTACTAGCGGGGGCCGTACAAGCGGGGAGCTGTTTTTT; CDR3aa: CASSATSGGRTSGELFF
abundance: .; j_gene: TRBJ2-7; d_gene: TRBD1; v_gene: TRBV28; CDR3nt: TGTGCCAGCAGGAACCCGGGACAGGGGGCCTACGAGCAGTACTTC; CDR3aa: CASRNPGQGAYEQYF
abundance: .; j_gene: TRBJ2-4; d_gene: TRBD2; v_gene: TRBV10-2; CDR3nt: TGCGCCAGCAGTGACGGGAACGGGGGGGCGATACACATTCAGTACTTC; CDR3aa: CASSDGNGGAIHIQYF
abundance: .; j_gene: TRBJ2-3; d_gene: TRBD2; v_gene: TRBV9; CDR3nt: TGTGCCAGCAGCGTAGGACGGACTAGCGGGGGTGGTACGCAGTATTTT; CDR3aa: CASSVGRTSGGGTQYF
abundance: .; j_gene: TRBJ2-3; d_gene: TRBD1; v_gene: TRBV7-9; CDR3nt: TGTGCCAGCAGCCTTCGGACAGGGAGGAGCACAGATACGCAGTATTTT; CDR3aa: CASSLRTGRSTDTQYF
abundance: .; j_gene: TRBJ1-1; d_gene: .; v_gene: TRBV6-6; CDR3nt: TGTGCCAGCAGTTATCGGGAGGGGTACACTGAAGCTTTCTTT; CDR3aa: CASSYREGYTEAFF
abundance: .; j_gene: TRBJ2-5; d_gene: .; v_gene: TRBV4-1; CDR3nt: TGCGCCAGCAGCCAAGTCATGAGACTCCAAGAGACCCAGTACTTC; CDR3aa: CASSQVMRLQETQYF
abundance: .; j_gene: TRBJ1-2; d_gene: .; v_gene: TRBV2; CDR3nt: TGTGCCAGCAGTCCAGGGGAGGGCTATGGCTACACCTTC; CDR3aa: CASSPGEGYGYTF
abundance: .; j_gene: TRBJ2-3; d_gene: .; v_gene: TRBV13; CDR3nt: TGTGCCAGCAGGGGGCTAGAGGCAGATACGCAGTATTTT; CDR3aa: CASRGLEADTQYF
abundance: .; j_gene: TRBJ1-3; d_gene: .; v_gene: TRBV28; CDR3nt: TGTGCCAGCAGTCTCGACAGGAGCTCTGGAAACACCATATATTTT; CDR3aa: CASSLDRSSGNTIYF
abundance: .; j_gene: TRBJ1-2; d_gene: .; v_gene: TRBV27; CDR3nt: TGTGCCAGCAGTCCCCTGGGAGGGTACCTCTATGGCTACACCTTC; CDR3aa: CASSPLGGYLYGYTF
abundance: .; j_gene: TRBJ2-3; d_gene: .; v_gene: TRBV27; CDR3nt: TGTGCCAGCAGTGCCACCCCAGGCCCAGATACGCAGTATTTT; CDR3aa: CASSATPGPDTQYF
abundance: .; j_gene: TRBJ2-1; d_gene: TRBD2; v_gene: TRBV5-1; CDR3nt: TGCGCCAGCAGCTTGGATTTGGGCGGGAGAAAAGATGAGCAGTTCTTC; CDR3aa: CASSLDLGGRKDEQFF
abundance: .; j_gene: TRBJ2-3; d_gene: .; v_gene: TRBV5-6; CDR3nt: TGTGCCAGCAGCTTGGGGTGGGGGCGGGATACGCAGTATTTT; CDR3aa: CASSLGWGRDTQYF
abundance: .; j_gene: TRBJ1-1; d_gene: .; v_gene: TRBV19; CDR3nt: TGTGCCAGCGACAAAGGGGGAATGAACACTGAAGCTTTCTTT; CDR3aa: CASDKGGMNTEAFF
abundance: .; j_gene: TRBJ2-1; d_gene: TRBD1; v_gene: TRBV9; CDR3nt: TGTGCCAGCAGCGTAGTCCTTACAGGGGGCGCCTACAATGAGCAGTTCTTC; CDR3aa: CASSVVLTGGAYNEQFF
abundance: once; j_gene: TRBJ2-3; d_gene: .; v_gene: TRBV9; CDR3nt: TGTGCCAGCAGCGTAGGACCAACTAGTATCAGCACAGATACGCAGTATTTT; CDR3aa: CASSVGPTSISTDTQYF